This T cell receptor beta chain was recovered during a study of cytomegalovirus exposure and HLA in healthy donors. Notes on the study in general: TCR beta sequences numbering 16,951 were associated with HLA alleles at 0.05 false discovery rate in a later analysis.

Worth noting for this clone: Its specificity is not known.

PCR employed 60 Vbeta and 13 Jbeta primers. Repertoires were generated with immunoSEQ multiplex PCR, while TCRdb's copy carries only in-frame clones and drops some. The sample lists 200,000 or so clones, roughly 84% occurring once. The ends lost 0 bases at V and 4 bases at J; junction bases unmatched: 13. The CDR3 spans 18 residues. From germline, CDR1 is MNHNS and CDR2 SASEGT. The chain couples TRBV6-1 to TRBJ1-2, with TRBD1 identical over 8 bases. What was sequenced was PBMCs. The receptor was derived from a boy aged 5 to 17 in good health and CMV-seronegative. CDR3 in DNA: TGTGCCAGCAGTGAAGCGCAGACTGGACAGGGATCCTTCTATGGCTACACCTTC. It codes for CASSEAQTGQGSFYGYTF.